Following are 26 T cell receptor beta chains from one sample sequenced in a study of beta chain features in type 1 diabetes. What was sequenced were expressed TCRB transcripts, since all of the isolated RNA had been reverse transcribed. Produced via immunoSEQ multiplex PCR; TCRdb's table is partial and in-frame only. The sample shows 130,000 to 150,000 clones, just over 9% of them seen only once. Sequencing was done on a sample of central memory CD4+ T cells from blood. Source of these receptors: a young man in good health.

This clone has only a few counts. This chain connects TRBV15 to TRBJ2-5; 8 bases map to TRBD2. This CDR3 spans 14 amino acids. Germline trimming cut 3 bases from V and 2 bases from J; bases unmatched to any gene: 2. CDR1 LNHNV and CDR2 YYDKDF come from the germline V gene (reference sequence). CDR3 residues: CATSRGGGQETQYF. The CDR3 region has the DNA TGTGCCACCAGCAGGGGCGGGGGGCAAGAGACCCAGTACTTC.

V usage is TRBV11-3 and J usage is TRBJ2-3; no definite D call. The CDR3 has 12 residues. V dropped 0 bases and J dropped 4 bases, with 2 bases sitting between them. CDR1 and CDR2 from the germline V gene are SGHNT and YENEEA. The CDR3 sequence: CASSLDSDTQYF. The CDR3 DNA reads as TGTGCCAGCAGCTTAGACTCAGATACGCAGTATTTT.

This sequence joins TRBV11-2 and TRBJ2-5, with 9 bases identical to TRBD1. With V trimmed by 5 bases and J by 5 bases, 21 bases remained unmatched. Germline CDR1 SGHAT, CDR2 FQNNGV. This CDR3 comprises 19 residues. The CDR3 DNA sequence: TGTGCCAGCAGCCTAGGGCCCCTTACCGACAGGGGGAAAAGGGAGACCCAGTACTTC. It is translated as CASSLGPLTDRGKRETQYF.

This clone turned up a few times. The CDR3 region has the DNA TGTGCCAGCAGGGACACAGGGCGGGAGACCCAGTACTTC. Protein sequence: CASRDTGRETQYF. The chain uses TRBV6-1 and TRBJ2-5; possibly TRBD1 for D (6 bases). The germline V gene encodes CDR1 MNHNS and CDR2 SASEGT. The CDR3 spans 13 residues. Trimming stripped 6 bases from V and 5 bases from J, with 13 bases between.

The rearrangement uses TRBV10-3 and TRBJ2-7; 11 nucleotides align to TRBD1. With V trimmed by 5 bases and J by 2 bases, 2 bases remained unmatched. Germline loops: CDR1 ENHRY, CDR2 SYGVKD. The CDR3 covers 14 residues. The CDR3 nucleotides are TGTGCCATCAGTAAGGGACAGGGGGCCTACGAGCAGTACTTC. It is translated as CAISKGQGAYEQYF.

This clone was counted only a few times. V is TRBV5-1 and J is TRBJ2-7; 8 bases map to TRBD1. J gave up 1 base and V 4 bases, and 4 bases lay outside the gene matches. Germline assignment: CDR1 SGHRS and CDR2 YFSETQ. This CDR3 region has 14 residues. Written as DNA, the CDR3 is TGCGCCAGCAGCATGGGACAGGATTCCTACGAGCAGTACTTC. Protein sequence: CASSMGQDSYEQYF.

This clone was recorded at least ten times. The rearrangement links TRBV7-2 to TRBJ2-1; 12 bases fit TRBD2. With 6 bases clipped from V and 6 bases from J, the junction kept 6 bases outside the gene matches. This CDR3 has 15 amino acids. Germline V gives CDR1 SGHTA, CDR2 FQGNSA. CDR3 in amino acids: CASRPSGGASNEQFF. DNA for the CDR3: TGTGCCAGCAGACCTAGCGGGGGGGCGAGCAATGAGCAGTTCTTC.

This chain links TRBV7-6 with TRBJ2-7; TRBD2 agrees at 8 bases. CDR3 length: 14 amino acids. Looked up from germline, CDR1 is SGHVS and CDR2 is FNYEAQ. V gave up 1 base and J gave up 2 bases; unmatched junction bases: 1. The CDR3: CASSLETSAYEQYF. CDR3 coding DNA: TGTGCCAGCAGCTTAGAGACTAGCGCCTACGAGCAGTACTTC.

The genes are TRBV6-1 and TRBJ1-2; 7 nucleotides line up with TRBD1. The V gene end was trimmed by 3 bases and the J gene end by 4 bases; junction bases not matched to a gene: 5. The CDR3 runs to 14 residues. Per germline, CDR1 MNHNS and CDR2 SASEGT. In DNA, the CDR3 is TGTGCCAGCAGTGACGACAGGGCTGTCTATGGCTACACCTTC. Translated, it gives CASSDDRAVYGYTF.

The sample holds a few counts of this clone. The V call is TRBV21-1, the J call TRBJ1-5; TRBD1, the table's D call, lacks a check against the DNA. TRBV21-1 is marked as a pseudogene. The CDR3 is 16 amino acids. Here the CDR3 reads CASSKGDRGCGQPQHF. The CDR3 bases are TGTGCCAGCAGCAAAGGGGACAGGGGTTGCGGTCAGCCCCAGCATTTT.

J is TRBJ1-1 and V is TRBV9; D might be TRBD1 (6 bases). V was shortened by 4 bases and J by 2 bases, with 15 bases between the two germline ends. CDR3 length equals 15 residues. Per the germline V gene, CDR1 is SGDLS and CDR2 is YYNGEE. The CDR3, as DNA: TGTGCCAGCAGCCTCACCGGGGACATCAACACTGAAGCTTTCTTT. It yields the protein CASSLTGDINTEAFF.

Worth noting for this clone: Different DNA sequences within this sample yield the same CDR3. The chain is built from TRBV30 and TRBJ1-5; no firm D call. The CDR3 has 15 amino acids. The germline gives CDR1 GTSNPN, CDR2 SVGIG (reference sequence). V was trimmed by 2 bases and J by 6 bases, leaving 17 bases between them. The CDR3 region is CAWSQGSGRVQPQHF. The CDR3 DNA reads TGTGCCTGGAGTCAAGGGTCCGGGAGGGTTCAGCCCCAGCATTTT.

This clone showed up just a few times. The chain employs TRBV6-6 and TRBJ1-2, with a weak D call TRBD1 (6 bases). This CDR3 is 12 amino acids long. The V gene's germline CDR1 is MNHNY and CDR2 SVGAGI (reference sequence). V shed 4 bases and J shed 9 bases, with 12 bases lying between them. CDR3 amino acids: CASSLRGDSYTF. CDR3 sequence (DNA): TGTGCCAGCAGTTTGCGTGGGGACAGCTACACCTTC.

This clone has more than one count but fewer than ten. The DNA of the CDR3 is TGTGCCAGCAGCTGGGGACTAGCGGGGGGCGCCTACGAGCAGTACTTC. Its protein product is CASSWGLAGGAYEQYF. The chain links TRBV7-2 to TRBJ2-7; 15 bases are a match to TRBD2. This CDR3 is built from 16 residues. Germline-derived CDR1 and CDR2 are SGHTA and FQGNSA. V lost 4 bases and J lost 2; bases outside the gene matches: 3.

Only a few counts were recorded for this clone. The chain combines TRBV6-5 with TRBJ1-2; D may be TRBD1 (5 bases). The length of the CDR3 is 13 residues. Germline lookup yields CDR1 MNHEY and CDR2 SVGAGI. The V and J ends lost 6 bases and 6 bases respectively, with 14 bases between them. As DNA, the CDR3 is TGTGCCAGCAGACGGCAGGGAGGAAATGGCTACACCTTC. Residues: CASRRQGGNGYTF.

This clone showed up just a few times. The V and J genes are TRBV9 and TRBJ1-4, with TRBD1 matching over 8 bases. CDR1 and CDR2 from the germline V gene are SGDLS and YYNGEE. Trimming removed 4 bases from V and 4 bases from J; junction bases left unmatched: 15. This CDR3 has 18 residues. The CDR3 loop is CASSPRRVVGQGNEKLFF. CDR3 nucleotide sequence: TGTGCCAGCAGCCCGAGAAGGGTAGTTGGACAGGGTAATGAAAAACTGTTTTTT.

This clone was counted between two and nine times. V gene TRBV12-5 combines with J gene TRBJ1-5, with D possibly TRBD1 on 6 matching bases. This CDR3 has 17 amino acids. V was trimmed by 7 bases and J by 0 bases, leaving 19 bases between them. CDR1 is LGHNT, CDR2 FRNRAP, per germline. The CDR3 nucleotides are TGTGCTAGTGCTTCCCTGGTGGGGGCTTATAGCAATCAGCCCCAGCATTTT. Translated, it gives CASASLVGAYSNQPQHF.

This clone was seen only a few times. The rearrangement uses TRBV11-2 and TRBJ2-5; TRBD2 agrees at 10 bases. J lost 6 bases, V lost 5 bases, and 6 bases had no gene match. This CDR3 is built from 14 residues. The V gene's germline CDR1 is SGHAT and CDR2 FQNNGV. For the CDR3, the DNA is TGTGCCAGCAGCCCCGGGACTAGCGTTCAGACCCAGTACTTC. Translating gives CASSPGTSVQTQYF.

This clone has just a few counts. The rearrangement joins TRBV7-9 to TRBJ2-3; 15 nucleotides match TRBD2. The germline gives CDR1 SEHNR, CDR2 FQNEAQ (reference sequence). The CDR3 runs to 19 residues. Trimming took 5 bases from V and 5 from J; bases not matched to a gene: 14. DNA for the CDR3: TGTGCCAGCAGCCTGGGGACTAGCGGGGGGCCCGGAAGTAGAGATACGCAGTATTTT. Amino acid sequence: CASSLGTSGGPGSRDTQYF.

This chain uses TRBV7-8 with TRBJ2-7; TRBD2 matches 7 bases. Germline CDR1 reads SGHVS; CDR2 reads FQNEAQ. V shed 2 bases, J shed 5 bases, and the junction held 9 bases outside the gene matches. The CDR3 contains 15 residues. CDR3 loop: CASSLTGEGFHEQYF. The CDR3 nucleotides are TGTGCCAGCAGCTTAACCGGGGAGGGATTCCACGAGCAGTACTTC.

The chain recombines TRBV6-1 with TRBJ2-3; 9 bases line up with TRBD2. J lost 4 bases, V lost 7 bases, and 6 bases had no gene match. The germline CDR1 and CDR2 sequences are MNHNS and SASEGT. The CDR3 contains 14 residues. CDR3 DNA: TGTGCCAGCAAGGGCGGGGGGGCAGCAGATACGCAGTATTTT. Translation gives CASKGGGAADTQYF.

In this sample, this clone turned up a few times. Within the sample, other DNA sequences also encode this same CDR3. The rearrangement links TRBV18 to TRBJ2-7; 14 nucleotides match TRBD2. V lost 3 bases to trimming and J lost 5 bases; unmatched junction nucleotides: 3. The CDR3 runs 15 residues. Germline loops: CDR1 KGHSH, CDR2 LQKENI. CDR3 sequence: CASSPTSGGVHEQYF. The CDR3 DNA sequence: TGTGCCAGCTCACCGACTAGCGGGGGGGTCCACGAGCAGTACTTC.

CDR3: CASSLSLGYGYTF. CDR3 nucleotides: TGTGCCAGCTCCCTTTCCCTCGGCTATGGCTACACCTTC. The chain employs TRBV18 and TRBJ1-2; D gene ambiguous. V was pared by 6 bases and J by 4 bases, with 12 bases between. The CDR3 runs 13 residues. CDR1 and CDR2 from the germline V gene are KGHSH and LQKENI.

A few counts support this clone. The chain has TRBV7-2 and TRBJ2-3; TRBD2 aligns across 8 bases. J gave up 2 bases and V 5 bases, and 6 bases lay outside the gene matches. CDR1 SGHTA and CDR2 FQGNSA come from the germline V gene. The CDR3 length is 15 residues. CDR3: CASSQRGGLTDTQYF. For the CDR3, the DNA is TGTGCCAGCAGCCAACGGGGGGGCCTCACAGATACGCAGTATTTT.

In its sample, this clone was seen a few times. The chain is built from TRBV5-4 and TRBJ2-5, with 7 bases identical to TRBD1. Germline lookup yields CDR1 SGHNT and CDR2 YYREEE (reference sequence). V was pared by 2 bases and J by 4 bases, with 5 bases of the junction left unmatched. The CDR3 consists of 14 residues. CDR3 coding DNA: TGTGCCAGCAGCTTCGGGTACAGGGGAGAGACCCAGTACTTC. Its translation: CASSFGYRGETQYF.

This clone was seen a few times. V and J are TRBV6-5 and TRBJ2-7; TRBD2 matches at 13 bases. From germline, CDR1 is MNHEY and CDR2 SVGAGI. The CDR3 contains 15 residues. After removal of 6 bases from V and 7 bases from J, the junction contained 9 bases not matched to a gene. The CDR3 DNA sequence: TGTGCCAGCAGAAGCGGGACTAGCGGGGCCCGGGAGCAGTACTTC. This encodes CASRSGTSGAREQYF.